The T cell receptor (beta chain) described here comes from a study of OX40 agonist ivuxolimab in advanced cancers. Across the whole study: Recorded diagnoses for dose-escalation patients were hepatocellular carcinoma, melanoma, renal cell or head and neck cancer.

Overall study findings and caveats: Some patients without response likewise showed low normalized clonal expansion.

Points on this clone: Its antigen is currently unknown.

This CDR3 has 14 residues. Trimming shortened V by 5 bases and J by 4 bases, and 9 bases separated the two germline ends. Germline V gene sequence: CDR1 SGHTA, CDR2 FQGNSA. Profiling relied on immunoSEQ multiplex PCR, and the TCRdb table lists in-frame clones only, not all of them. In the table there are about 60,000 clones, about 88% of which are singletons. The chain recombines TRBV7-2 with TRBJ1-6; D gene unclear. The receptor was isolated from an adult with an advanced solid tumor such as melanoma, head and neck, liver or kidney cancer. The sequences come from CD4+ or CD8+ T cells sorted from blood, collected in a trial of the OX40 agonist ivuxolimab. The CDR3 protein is CASSPGRYNSPLHF. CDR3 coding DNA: TGTGCCAGCAGCCCCGGACGTTATAATTCACCCCTCCACTTT.